The clone carrying this TCR beta chain was seen more than once but under ten times. This specimen comes from a study of cytomegalovirus exposure and HLA in healthy donors. The PCR used 60 Vbeta and 13 Jbeta primers. Libraries were prepared by immunoSEQ multiplex PCR; TCRdb keeps only in-frame clonotypes and omits some of them. This table holds approximately 120,000 clones, around three quarters found once. The CDR3 length is 14 residues. V shed 6 bases and J 6 bases; nucleotides not matched to a gene: 9. Germline loops: CDR1 MGHDK, CDR2 SYGVNS. The receptor's source is a woman aged 55-69 years in good health and CMV-seropositive. The chain recombines TRBV25-1 with TRBJ2-7, with 9 bases aligning to TRBD1. The sample was PBMCs. As DNA, the CDR3 is TGTGCCAGCAGGGACAGGGGCCTTAGAGGCGAGCAGTACTTC. Translated: CASRDRGLRGEQYF.